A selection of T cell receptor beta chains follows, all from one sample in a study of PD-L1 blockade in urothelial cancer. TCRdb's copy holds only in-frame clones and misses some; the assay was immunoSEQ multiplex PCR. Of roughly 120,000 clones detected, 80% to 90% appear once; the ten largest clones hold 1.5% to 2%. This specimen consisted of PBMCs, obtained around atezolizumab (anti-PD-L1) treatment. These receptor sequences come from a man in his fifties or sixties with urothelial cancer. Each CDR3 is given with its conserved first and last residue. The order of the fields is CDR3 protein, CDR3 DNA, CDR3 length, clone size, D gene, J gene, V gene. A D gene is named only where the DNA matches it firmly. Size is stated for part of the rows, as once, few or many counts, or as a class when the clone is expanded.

CASSLIGEGEQYF | TGTGCCAGCAGTTTAATAGGGGAGGGCGAGCAGTACTTC | 13 | NA | TRBD2 | TRBJ2-7 | TRBV28
CASSPYRDEQPQHF | TGTGCCAGCTCACCGTACAGGGATGAACAGCCCCAGCATTTT | 14 | once | NA | TRBJ1-5 | TRBV18
CASSSQGANTEAFF | TGTGCCAGCTCGTCACAGGGGGCCAACACTGAAGCTTTCTTT | 14 | NA | TRBD1 | TRBJ1-1 | TRBV18
CASSQSQGVDGYTF | TGTGCCAGCAGCCAATCACAGGGGGTGGATGGCTACACCTTC | 14 | NA | TRBD1 | TRBJ1-2 | TRBV4-2
CASSEGVDREQYF | TGTGCCAGCAGTGAGGGCGTGGACAGGGAGCAGTACTTC | 13 | NA | TRBD1 | TRBJ2-7 | TRBV6-1
CASSAGSGEQFF | TGTGCCAGCTCAGCAGGGTCAGGTGAGCAGTTCTTC | 12 | NA | NA | TRBJ2-1 | TRBV18
CASSGAGGTYNEQFF | TGTGCCAGCAGTGGTGCGGGTGGGACCTACAATGAGCAGTTCTTC | 15 | once | NA | TRBJ2-1 | TRBV27
CASSQGTTTDTQYF | TGCGCCAGCAGCCAAGGGACTACCACAGATACGCAGTATTTT | 14 | NA | TRBD2 | TRBJ2-3 | TRBV5-1
CASSQGGSGVGEYGYTF | TGTGCCAGCAGCCAAGGAGGTTCAGGGGTAGGGGAGTATGGCTACACCTTC | 17 | NA | NA | TRBJ1-2 | TRBV4-2
CASSPRATGELFF | TGTGCCAGCAGCCCGCGGGCGACCGGGGAGCTGTTTTTT | 13 | NA | NA | TRBJ2-2 | TRBV14
CASSPDRANTGELFF | TGTGCCAGCTCACCTGACAGGGCGAACACCGGGGAGCTGTTTTTT | 15 | NA | TRBD1 | TRBJ2-2 | TRBV18
CASSDIAGAREQYF | TGTGCCAGCAGTGACATAGCGGGAGCGCGTGAGCAGTACTTC | 14 | NA | TRBD2 | TRBJ2-7 | TRBV6-4
CATSDPTGYTEAFF | TGTGCCACCAGCGATCCTACAGGGTACACTGAAGCTTTCTTT | 14 | NA | NA | TRBJ1-1 | TRBV15
CASSLSGTVNTEAFF | TGTGCCAGCAGCCTATCCGGGACAGTGAACACTGAAGCTTTCTTT | 15 | NA | TRBD1 | TRBJ1-1 | TRBV27
CASSLGQPGNTIYF | TGTGCCAGCAGCCTGGGACAGCCTGGAAACACCATATATTTT | 14 | NA | TRBD1 | TRBJ1-3 | TRBV5-6
CAWSERPAGANSEQFF | TGTGCCTGGAGCGAACGGCCAGCGGGAGCAAATAGTGAGCAGTTCTTC | 16 | NA | TRBD2 | TRBJ2-1 | TRBV30
CASTDRERQPQHF | TGTGCCAGCACCGACAGGGAGCGTCAGCCCCAGCATTTT | 13 | NA | TRBD1 | TRBJ1-5 | TRBV2
CASSGLGSYNEQFF | TGTGCCAGCAGTGGACTAGGCTCCTACAATGAGCAGTTCTTC | 14 | NA | TRBD2 | TRBJ2-1 | TRBV28
CASSLGLRTGGTEAFF | TGTGCCAGCAGCTTGGGGTTGCGGACAGGGGGCACTGAAGCTTTCTTT | 16 | NA | TRBD1 | TRBJ1-1 | TRBV5-8
CASSLSPRTGELFF | TGTGCCAGCAGTTTATCTCCCCGTACCGGGGAGCTGTTTTTT | 14 | NA | NA | TRBJ2-2 | TRBV27
CASSENGGYEQYF | TGTGCCAGCTCAGAGAACGGGGGCTACGAGCAGTACTTC | 13 | NA | NA | TRBJ2-7 | TRBV18
CASARDRLINEQFF | TGTGCCAGCGCCCGGGACAGGTTAATCAATGAGCAGTTCTTC | 14 | NA | TRBD1 | TRBJ2-1 | TRBV25-1
CASSYRGREGPEQYF | TGTGCCAGCAGTTACCGGGGCAGGGAGGGTCCCGAGCAGTACTTC | 15 | NA | TRBD2 | TRBJ2-7 | TRBV6-5
CASSGGQMNTEAFF | TGCGCCAGCAGCGGGGGACAGATGAACACTGAAGCTTTCTTT | 14 | NA | TRBD1 | TRBJ1-1 | TRBV5-1
CSVEDLMSGGRTDTQYF | TGCAGCGTTGAAGATCTTATGAGCGGGGGGCGGACAGATACGCAGTATTTT | 17 | NA | TRBD2 | TRBJ2-3 | TRBV29-1
CASRGEGQGNEQFF | TGTGCCTCAAGGGGGGAGGGCCAGGGGAATGAGCAGTTCTTC | 14 | NA | NA | TRBJ2-1 | TRBV2
CAGWTARGGNTIYF | TGTGCCGGGTGGACAGCTAGAGGAGGAAACACCATATATTTT | 14 | NA | NA | TRBJ1-3 | TRBV7-6
CASSIGGGYDEQYF | TGTGCCAGCTCCATAGGGGGGGGTTACGACGAGCAGTACTTC | 14 | NA | NA | TRBJ2-7 | TRBV18
CASSVNLADQPQHF | TGTGCCAGCAGTGTCAATCTAGCGGATCAGCCCCAGCATTTT | 14 | NA | NA | TRBJ1-5 | TRBV28
CAINGREDTQYF | TGTGCCATCAACGGCCGGGAAGATACGCAGTATTTT | 12 | NA | NA | TRBJ2-3 | TRBV10-3
CASSLQVGDTQYF | TGTGCCAGCAGCTTACAGGTCGGCGATACGCAGTATTTT | 13 | NA | NA | TRBJ2-3 | TRBV7-9
CASSQDRASGLNNSPLHF | TGTGCCAGCAGCCAAGATCGGGCCTCGGGACTCAACAATTCACCCCTCCACTTT | 18 | NA | NA | TRBJ1-6 | TRBV14
CASSLGVAGDYEQFF | TGTGCCAGCAGCTTAGGGGTAGCGGGAGATTATGAGCAGTTCTTC | 15 | once | TRBD2 | TRBJ2-1 | TRBV11-2
CASSSDRGGETQYF | TGTGCCAGCAGTTCTGACAGGGGAGGAGAGACCCAGTACTTC | 14 | NA | TRBD1 | TRBJ2-5 | TRBV2
CASSIGPPSGNVYEQYF | TGTGCCAGTAGTATAGGACCCCCTAGCGGGAACGTCTACGAGCAGTACTTC | 17 | NA | TRBD2 | TRBJ2-7 | TRBV19
CASSAQGMDGNTIYF | TGTGCCAGCAGCGCACAGGGGATGGATGGAAACACCATATATTTT | 15 | NA | TRBD1 | TRBJ1-3 | TRBV9
CASSLWGATGGEDTQYF | TGCGCCAGCAGCTTGTGGGGGGCGACAGGGGGCGAAGATACGCAGTATTTT | 17 | NA | TRBD1 | TRBJ2-3 | TRBV5-1
CASSLVGTRYPNEQFF | TGTGCCAGCAGCTTAGTAGGGACACGTTATCCCAATGAGCAGTTCTTC | 16 | NA | NA | TRBJ2-1 | TRBV7-2
CASSLRQSNQPQHF | TGTGCCAGCAGTCTCAGGCAGAGCAATCAGCCCCAGCATTTT | 14 | NA | NA | TRBJ1-5 | TRBV25-1
CASSSDRGRMGELFF | TGCGCCAGCAGCTCCGACAGGGGGCGCATGGGGGAGCTGTTTTTT | 15 | NA | TRBD1 | TRBJ2-2 | TRBV5-1
CASRKGAGGSRANVLTF | TGTGCCAGTAGGAAAGGCGCAGGGGGCTCTAGGGCCAACGTCCTGACTTTC | 17 | NA | TRBD1 | TRBJ2-6 | TRBV19
CASSSTVYNSPLHF | TGTGCCAGCAGCTCGACAGTCTATAATTCACCCCTCCACTTT | 14 | NA | NA | TRBJ1-6 | TRBV7-8
CASSLAPRNEGSPLHF | TGCGCCAGCAGCTTGGCCCCCAGGAATGAAGGTTCACCCCTCCACTTT | 16 | NA | NA | TRBJ1-6 | TRBV5-1
CASGPLGGTDTQYF | TGTGCCAGCGGACCCCTAGGGGGCACAGATACGCAGTATTTT | 14 | NA | NA | TRBJ2-3 | TRBV6-1
CATSREGTEETQYF | TGTGCCACCAGCAGAGAAGGGACAGAAGAGACCCAGTACTTC | 14 | NA | TRBD1 | TRBJ2-5 | TRBV15
CASSSLGGGEQYF | TGTGCCAGCAGTTCCCTAGGGGGGGGCGAGCAGTACTTC | 13 | NA | NA | TRBJ2-7 | TRBV11-3
CASSRLDSGAFF | TGTGCCAGCAGCCGACTCGACAGTGGAGCTTTCTTT | 12 | NA | NA | TRBJ1-1 | TRBV27
CASSPPTGKAGELFF | TGTGCCAGCTCACCCCCTACAGGGAAGGCCGGGGAGCTGTTTTTT | 15 | NA | NA | TRBJ2-2 | TRBV18
CASSFGGAGTDTQYF | TGTGCCAGCAGCTTCGGCGGGGCCGGGACAGATACGCAGTATTTT | 15 | NA | NA | TRBJ2-3 | TRBV7-2
CASSQDPWTSGGIVYTQYF | TGCGCCAGCAGCCAAGATCCCTGGACTAGCGGGGGAATCGTCTATACGCAGTATTTT | 19 | NA | TRBD2 | TRBJ2-3 | TRBV4-1